These T cell receptor beta chains were read from a single sample in a study of immune heterogeneity within non-small cell lung tumors. Each CDR3 protein is one row after TCRdb ran MiXCR on the multiplex PCR reads. The sample lists 8,500 to 13,000 distinct CDR3 sequences; around 30% were seen once. The source material was lung tumor tissue. All receptors come from a woman in her forties or fifties with non-small cell lung cancer. Both conserved end residues are trimmed from each CDR3. Expanded clones are given a class, and other clones once, few, many or no size at all.

J gene: TRBJ2-5; clone size: .; V gene: TRBV30; CDR3 protein: AWSSNSYQETQY
J gene: TRBJ2-7; clone size: many; V gene: TRBV4-2; CDR3 protein: ASSQEASQDDEQY
J gene: TRBJ2-7; clone size: medium-sized; V gene: TRBV28; CDR3 protein: ASSLFSRKSYEQY
J gene: TRBJ1-4; clone size: medium-sized; V gene: TRBV2; CDR3 protein: ASMLGFEKLF
J gene: TRBJ2-7; clone size: medium-sized; V gene: TRBV6-1; CDR3 protein: ASSGFGGRGYEQY
J gene: TRBJ2-7; clone size: medium-sized; V gene: TRBV20-1; CDR3 protein: SAVNPQGNGYEQY
J gene: TRBJ2-1; clone size: .; V gene: TRBV20-1; CDR3 protein: SAGPGRSLYNEQF
J gene: TRBJ2-5; clone size: few; V gene: TRBV7-6; CDR3 protein: ASSPDGQWETQY
J gene: TRBJ1-4; clone size: many; V gene: TRBV6-1; CDR3 protein: ASSWRAGGEKLF
J gene: TRBJ2-1; clone size: medium-sized; V gene: TRBV28; CDR3 protein: ASSFWRQGKNNEQF
J gene: TRBJ2-1; clone size: medium-sized; V gene: TRBV12-3/TRBV12-4; CDR3 protein: ASSLVGTAYNEQF
J gene: TRBJ1-1; clone size: few; V gene: TRBV5-1; CDR3 protein: ASSLVVAGNTEAF
J gene: TRBJ2-7; clone size: medium-sized; V gene: TRBV5-1; CDR3 protein: ASSLGATYYEQY
J gene: TRBJ2-2; clone size: .; V gene: TRBV28; CDR3 protein: ASTVEGAWNTGELF
J gene: TRBJ2-2; clone size: .; V gene: TRBV6-1; CDR3 protein: ASSEHYAPAFTTGELF
J gene: TRBJ1-5; clone size: many; V gene: TRBV12-3/TRBV12-4; CDR3 protein: ASSLYRVQPQH
J gene: TRBJ1-3; clone size: many; V gene: TRBV6-1; CDR3 protein: ASRGAGRSGNTIY
J gene: TRBJ1-1; clone size: few; V gene: TRBV11-2; CDR3 protein: ASSVQGSDTEAF
J gene: TRBJ2-3; clone size: medium-sized; V gene: TRBV18; CDR3 protein: ASSLPPGLATDTQY
J gene: TRBJ2-7; clone size: many; V gene: TRBV2; CDR3 protein: ASSRSGQAYEQY
J gene: TRBJ1-2; clone size: .; V gene: TRBV5-1; CDR3 protein: ASSLGTADFNYGYT
J gene: TRBJ1-4; clone size: .; V gene: TRBV28; CDR3 protein: ASSFGEGARGVF
J gene: TRBJ1-3; clone size: many; V gene: TRBV20-1; CDR3 protein: SARVGGTEGNTIY
J gene: TRBJ1-4; clone size: .; V gene: TRBV6-1; CDR3 protein: ASSPLPQGGEKLF
J gene: TRBJ1-6; clone size: .; V gene: TRBV27; CDR3 protein: ASSPESRAPYSPLH
J gene: TRBJ2-3; clone size: .; V gene: TRBV9; CDR3 protein: ASSPRTSGSADTQY
J gene: TRBJ1-6; clone size: many; V gene: TRBV28; CDR3 protein: ASEKSSYNSPLH
J gene: TRBJ2-7; clone size: many; V gene: TRBV30; CDR3 protein: AWSFFPSGDEQY
J gene: TRBJ1-6; clone size: few; V gene: TRBV29-1; CDR3 protein: SGRDGSNSPLH
J gene: TRBJ2-7; clone size: .; V gene: TRBV7-9; CDR3 protein: ASSLGSGSRSYEQY
J gene: TRBJ2-1; clone size: once; V gene: TRBV10-2; CDR3 protein: ASSESKCGTGVLDEQF
J gene: TRBJ2-1; clone size: .; V gene: TRBV11-1; CDR3 protein: ASSLEGPSHNEQF
J gene: TRBJ2-5; clone size: medium-sized; V gene: TRBV12-3/TRBV12-4; CDR3 protein: ASSIDRGSAFQETQY
J gene: TRBJ2-5; clone size: few; V gene: TRBV20-1; CDR3 protein: SPLVSGGKTQY
J gene: TRBJ2-5; clone size: .; V gene: TRBV6-2/TRBV6-3; CDR3 protein: ASSYPKSGTGDMETQY
J gene: TRBJ2-2; clone size: many; V gene: TRBV11-3; CDR3 protein: ASSIRRTSRVGELF
J gene: TRBJ2-7; clone size: .; V gene: TRBV5-1; CDR3 protein: ASSLWGDEQY
J gene: TRBJ2-7; clone size: medium-sized; V gene: TRBV7-8; CDR3 protein: ASSLGDGLEQY
J gene: TRBJ2-5; clone size: .; V gene: TRBV25-1; CDR3 protein: ASAQGFGTQY
J gene: TRBJ2-7; clone size: medium-sized; V gene: TRBV15; CDR3 protein: ATSQNSGYEQY
J gene: TRBJ1-3; clone size: .; V gene: TRBV19; CDR3 protein: ATSVLSGNTIY
J gene: TRBJ1-4; clone size: few; V gene: TRBV18; CDR3 protein: ASSPRDRAEKLF